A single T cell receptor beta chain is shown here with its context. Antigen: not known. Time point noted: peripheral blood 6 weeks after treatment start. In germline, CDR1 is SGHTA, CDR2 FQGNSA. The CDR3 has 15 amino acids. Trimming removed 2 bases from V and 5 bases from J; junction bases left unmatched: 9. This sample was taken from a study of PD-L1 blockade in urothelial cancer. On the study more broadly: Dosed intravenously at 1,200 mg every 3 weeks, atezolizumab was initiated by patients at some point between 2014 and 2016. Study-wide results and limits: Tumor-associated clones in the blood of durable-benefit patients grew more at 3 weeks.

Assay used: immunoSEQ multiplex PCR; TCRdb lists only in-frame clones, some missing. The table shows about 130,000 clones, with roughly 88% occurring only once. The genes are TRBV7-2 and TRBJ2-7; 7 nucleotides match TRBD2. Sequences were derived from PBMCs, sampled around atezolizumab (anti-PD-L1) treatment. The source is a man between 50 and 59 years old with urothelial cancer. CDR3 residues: CASSLRYTSVHEQYF. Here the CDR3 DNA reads TGTGCCAGCAGCTTAAGGTACACTAGCGTTCACGAGCAGTACTTC.